This T cell receptor beta chain appears in the sequencing data of a study of vaccination and CD4 T cells after COVID-19. As for the study in general: After nasal swab PCR-confirmed SARS-CoV-2, eight to ten convalescents had mild disease and one severe. Post-diagnosis, post-COVID samples were collected after a median around 100 days, ranging 35 to 161.

Comment on this clonotype: Its antigen is still unknown.

Per germline, CDR1 KGHDR and CDR2 SFDVKD. The CDR3 is 15 residues long. Trimming removed 8 bases at V and 2 bases at J, with 18 bases between. Indicated treatment: 10-day PBMC culture with coronavirus spike peptide pools or control peptides (ViraFEST assay). Cultured CD4+ T cell DNA underwent sequencing with the Oncomine TCR Beta short-read assay. TCRdb processed the PCR reads anew with MiXCR; each CDR3 protein has one entry. The sample contains around 4,000 distinct CDR3 sequences, 19% of which appear only once. Sequenced sample: CD4+ T cells from blood, cultured in vitro. J is TRBJ2-7 and V is TRBV24-1; D may be TRBD2 (5 bases). The receptor was isolated from a human donor who had recovered from COVID-19. In nucleotides, the CDR3 is TGTGCCACCATAAGAGGACTTTACTGGCCCTACGAGCAGTACTTC. It is translated as CATIRGLYWPYEQYF.